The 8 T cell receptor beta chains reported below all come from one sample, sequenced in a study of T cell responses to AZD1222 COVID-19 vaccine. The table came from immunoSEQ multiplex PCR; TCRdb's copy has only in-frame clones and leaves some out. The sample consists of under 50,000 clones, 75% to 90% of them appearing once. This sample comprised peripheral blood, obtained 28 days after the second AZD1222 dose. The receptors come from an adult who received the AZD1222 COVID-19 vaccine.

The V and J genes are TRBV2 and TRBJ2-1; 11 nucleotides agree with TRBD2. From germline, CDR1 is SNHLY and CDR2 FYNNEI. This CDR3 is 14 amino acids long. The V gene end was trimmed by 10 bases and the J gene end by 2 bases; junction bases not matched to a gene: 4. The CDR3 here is CATLAGGTYNEQFF. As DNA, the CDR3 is TGTGCCACCCTAGCGGGAGGAACCTACAATGAGCAGTTCTTC.

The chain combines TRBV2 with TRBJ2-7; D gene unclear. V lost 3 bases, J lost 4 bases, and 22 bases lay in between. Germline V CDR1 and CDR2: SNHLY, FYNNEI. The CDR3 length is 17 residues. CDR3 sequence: CASSEASDQVRSYEQYF. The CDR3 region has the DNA TGTGCCAGCAGTGAGGCCTCAGACCAGGTGAGGTCTTACGAGCAGTACTTC.

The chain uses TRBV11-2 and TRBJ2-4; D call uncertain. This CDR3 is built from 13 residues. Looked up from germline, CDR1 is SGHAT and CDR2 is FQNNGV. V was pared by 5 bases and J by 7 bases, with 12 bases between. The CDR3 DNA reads TGTGCCAGCAGCCCATGGGGTGAGAACATTCAGTACTTC. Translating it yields CASSPWGENIQYF. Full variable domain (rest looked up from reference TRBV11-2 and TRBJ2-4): EAGVAQSPRYKIIEKRQSVAFWCNPISGHATLYWYQQILGQGPKLLIQFQNNGVVDDSQLPKDRFSAERLKGVDSTLKIQPAKLEDSAVYLCASSPWGENIQYFGAGTRLSVL.

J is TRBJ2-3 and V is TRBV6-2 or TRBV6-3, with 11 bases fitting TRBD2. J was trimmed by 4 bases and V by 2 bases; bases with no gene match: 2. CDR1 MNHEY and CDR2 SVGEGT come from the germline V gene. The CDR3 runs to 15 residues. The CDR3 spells CASSYRLAGSDTQYF. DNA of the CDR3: TGTGCCAGCAGTTACCGACTAGCGGGATCAGATACGCAGTATTTT.

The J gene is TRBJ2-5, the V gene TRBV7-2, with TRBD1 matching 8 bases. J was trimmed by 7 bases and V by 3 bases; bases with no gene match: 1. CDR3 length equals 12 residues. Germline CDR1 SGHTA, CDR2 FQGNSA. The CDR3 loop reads CASSFDRGTQYF. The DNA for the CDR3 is TGTGCCAGCAGCTTTGACAGGGGGACCCAGTACTTC.

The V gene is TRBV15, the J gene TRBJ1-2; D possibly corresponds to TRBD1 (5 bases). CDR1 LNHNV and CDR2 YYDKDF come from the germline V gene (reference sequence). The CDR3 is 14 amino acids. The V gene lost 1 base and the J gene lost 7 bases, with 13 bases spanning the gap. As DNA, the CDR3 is TGTGCCACCAGCAGAGCGGGGGGTTCGGCTGGCTACACCTTC. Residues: CATSRAGGSAGYTF.

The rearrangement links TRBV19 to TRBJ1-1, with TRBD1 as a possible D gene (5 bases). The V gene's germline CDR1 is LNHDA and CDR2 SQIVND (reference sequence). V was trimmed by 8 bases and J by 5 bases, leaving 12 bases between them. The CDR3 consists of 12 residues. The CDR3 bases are TGTGCCAGTGCAGGGTTTGGGACTGAAGCTTTCTTT. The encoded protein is CASAGFGTEAFF.

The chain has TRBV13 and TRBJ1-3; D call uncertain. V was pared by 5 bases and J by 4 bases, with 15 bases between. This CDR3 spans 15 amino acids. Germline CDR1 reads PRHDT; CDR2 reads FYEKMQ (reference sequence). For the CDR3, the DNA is TGTGCCAGCAGCCCACGGTCCCCCTACGGAAACACCATATATTTT. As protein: CASSPRSPYGNTIYF.